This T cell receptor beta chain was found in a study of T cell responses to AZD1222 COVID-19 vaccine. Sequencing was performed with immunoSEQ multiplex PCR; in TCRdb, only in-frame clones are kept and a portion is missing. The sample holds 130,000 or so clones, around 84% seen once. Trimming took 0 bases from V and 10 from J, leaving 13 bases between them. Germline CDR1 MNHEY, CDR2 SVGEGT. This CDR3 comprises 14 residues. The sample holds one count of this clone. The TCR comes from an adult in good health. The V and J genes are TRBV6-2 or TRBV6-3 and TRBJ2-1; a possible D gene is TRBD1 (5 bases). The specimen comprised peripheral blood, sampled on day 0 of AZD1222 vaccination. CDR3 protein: CASSYSRGRREQFF. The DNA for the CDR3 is TGTGCCAGCAGTTACTCTAGGGGTAGACGGGAGCAGTTCTTC.